Each of the 27 T cell receptor beta chains below was sequenced from the same sample in a study of blood T cell repertoires in COVID-19. Clones were sequenced by immunoSEQ multiplex PCR, and TCRdb holds only the in-frame ones, with some missing. The table records some 160,000 clones, 60% to 80% of them present only once. Sequenced material: peripheral blood. All receptors derive from a man aged 45-65 years with active or convalescent COVID-19.

The gene calls are TRBV3-1 (or the pseudogene TRBV3-2) and TRBJ1-2, with TRBD1 matching over 7 bases. The CDR3 spans 16 residues. With 2 bases clipped from V and 4 bases from J, the junction kept 10 bases outside the gene matches. Germline V CDR1 and CDR2: LGHDT, YNNKEL (reference sequence). The CDR3 sequence: CASSQYDRVPLYGYTF. CDR3 coding DNA: TGTGCCAGCAGCCAATACGACAGGGTCCCACTCTATGGCTACACCTTC.

The rearrangement links TRBV6-4 to TRBJ1-4, with 8 bases aligning to TRBD1. Germline lookup yields CDR1 MRHNA and CDR2 SNTAGT. The length of the CDR3 is 17 residues. The V segment lost 6 bases and the J segment 4 bases; nucleotides outside the gene matches: 13. In nucleotides, the CDR3 is TGTGCCAGCAGCGTTGGACAGGGAGTGAGGTATAATGAAAAACTGTTTTTT. Translating it yields CASSVGQGVRYNEKLFF.

V and J are TRBV6-5 and TRBJ1-4; D remains ambiguous. V lost 8 bases and J 3 bases, leaving 16 bases between the germline ends. The CDR3 totals 15 residues. Germline V gene lookup returns CDR1 MNHEY and CDR2 SVGAGI. The CDR3 is CASLPRTGSNEKLFF. DNA of the CDR3: TGTGCCAGCCTCCCAAGGACGGGGTCTAATGAAAAACTGTTTTTT.

The rearrangement uses TRBV28 and TRBJ2-1, with TRBD2 identical over 7 bases. The CDR3 spans 17 residues. The junction had 9 bases not matched to a gene; V was cut back by 1 base and J by 3 bases. Germline CDR1 reads MDHEN; CDR2 reads SYDVKM. The CDR3 loop is CASSLLAGEGYYNEQFF. In DNA form, the CDR3 reads TGTGCCAGCAGTTTATTGGCGGGGGAGGGTTACTACAATGAGCAGTTCTTC.

As for this clone: The sample carries other DNA sequences with the same CDR3. The chain employs TRBV11-2 and TRBJ2-3; no reliable D call. Trimming left V 5 bases short and J 2 bases short, with 5 bases between. CDR3 size: 12 residues. CDR1 and CDR2 from the germline V gene are SGHAT and FQNNGV. CDR3 nucleotides: TGTGCCAGCAGCCCCGTCACAGATACGCAGTATTTT. Its translation is CASSPVTDTQYF.

This rearrangement joins TRBV3-1 (or the pseudogene TRBV3-2) to TRBJ1-2; 7 bases line up with TRBD1. CDR1 and CDR2 (germline): LGHDT, YNNKEL (reference sequence). The CDR3 is made up of 16 amino acids. Trimming at V came to 1 base and at J to 2 bases, leaving 7 bases not matched to a gene. In DNA, the CDR3 is TGTGCCAGCAGCCAAGGGGCAGGGGGTATGAACTATGGCTACACCTTC. It specifies CASSQGAGGMNYGYTF.

J is TRBJ2-7 and V is TRBV27, with TRBD2 matching 8 bases. J gave up 6 bases and V 2 bases, and 9 bases lay outside the gene matches. The V gene's germline CDR1 is MNHEY and CDR2 SMNVEV (reference sequence). The CDR3 extends over 15 amino acids. The CDR3 spells CASSLVGGGIGEQYF. DNA of the CDR3: TGTGCCAGCAGTTTAGTTGGCGGGGGGATCGGCGAGCAGTACTTC.

The chain has TRBV15 and TRBJ1-3; no clear D. CDR1 and CDR2 (germline): LNHNV, YYDKDF (reference sequence). The V gene lost 2 bases and the J gene lost 0 bases, with 5 bases spanning the gap. The CDR3 is 14 residues long. The chain's CDR3 is CATSRRSSGNTIYF. CDR3 nucleotides: TGTGCCACCAGCAGACGGAGCTCTGGAAACACCATATATTTT. Drawing the rest from reference TRBV15 and TRBJ1-3, the complete variable domain is DAMVIQNPRYQVTQFGKPVTLSCSQTLNHNVMYWYQQKSSQAPKLLFHYYDKDFNNEADTPDNFQSRRPNTSFCFLDIRSPGLGDTAMYLCATSRRSSGNTIYFGEGSWLTVV.

This chain joins TRBV28 and TRBJ2-1; 13 bases match TRBD2. Trimming took 4 bases from V and 5 from J; bases not matched to a gene: 8. Germline CDR1 and CDR2: MDHEN and SYDVKM. The CDR3 consists of 17 residues. The CDR3 spells CASSSYTGLAGNNEQFF. CDR3 nucleotide sequence: TGTGCCAGCAGTTCGTATACGGGACTAGCGGGAAACAATGAGCAGTTCTTC.

The gene calls are TRBV5-1 and TRBJ1-1; 7 nucleotides match TRBD1. This CDR3 comprises 13 residues. From germline, CDR1 is SGHRS and CDR2 YFSETQ. After removal of 8 bases from V and 5 bases from J, the junction contained 9 bases not matched to a gene. CDR3 protein: CASQRGGDTEAFF. CDR3 coding DNA: TGCGCCAGTCAACGAGGGGGCGATACTGAAGCTTTCTTT. Together with reference TRBV5-1 and TRBJ1-1, the CDR3 gives the full variable domain: KAGVTQTPRYLIKTRGQQVTLSCSPISGHRSVSWYQQTPGQGLQFLFEYFSETQRNKGNFPGRFSGRQFSNSRSEMNVSTLELGDSALYLCASQRGGDTEAFFGQGTRLTVV.

The chain employs TRBV28 and TRBJ2-3; TRBD2 matches at 10 bases. J gave up 3 bases and V 2 bases, and 2 bases lay outside the gene matches. The CDR3 consists of 15 residues. Germline CDR1 is MDHEN and CDR2 is SYDVKM. The CDR3 reads CASSLLAGVTDTQYF. Here the CDR3 DNA reads TGTGCCAGCAGTTTACTAGCGGGAGTGACAGATACGCAGTATTTT.

The rearrangement links TRBV10-1 to TRBJ2-7; 8 positions agree with TRBD2. The CDR3 is 14 amino acids. J was trimmed by 7 bases and V by 1 base; bases with no gene match: 6. The germline V gene has CDR1 WNHNN and CDR2 SYGVQD (reference sequence). The CDR3 loop is CASSELAGMGEQYF. The CDR3 DNA is TGCGCCAGCAGTGAGTTAGCGGGAATGGGTGAGCAGTACTTC.

The CDR3 coding sequence is TGTGCCAGCAGCTTTCGTGGCGGTTCGAACACCGGGGAGCTGTTTTTT. As protein: CASSFRGGSNTGELFF. This chain joins TRBV7-6 and TRBJ2-2, with D hard to call. The ends were cut back, 3 bases at V and 0 bases at J, with 11 bases in the middle. Germline values: CDR1 SGHVS, CDR2 FNYEAQ. This CDR3 has 16 amino acids.

The chain links TRBV6-1 to TRBJ2-1; TRBD2 matches 11 bases. This CDR3 region has 16 residues. Germline assignment: CDR1 MNHNS and CDR2 SASEGT. The trim removed 3 bases at V and 2 bases at J, leaving 3 bases unmatched. Here the CDR3 DNA reads TGTGCCAGCAGTGATAGCGGGAGGGCAGCCTACAATGAGCAGTTCTTC. It translates to CASSDSGRAAYNEQFF.

This chain uses TRBV9 with TRBJ2-7, with 11 bases fitting TRBD2. Trimming at V came to 3 bases and at J to 2 bases, leaving 7 bases not matched to a gene. The CDR3 extends over 16 amino acids. Germline V lookup: CDR1 SGDLS, CDR2 YYNGEE. The CDR3 region has the DNA TGTGCCAGCAGCGCCTCTAGCGGGAGGAGCGCCTACGAGCAGTACTTC. Its translation: CASSASSGRSAYEQYF.

The chain combines TRBV5-1 with TRBJ2-7; tentatively, D is TRBD1 (6 bases). CDR1 and CDR2 from the germline V gene are SGHRS and YFSETQ. The V end lost 4 bases, the J end lost 0 bases, and 11 bases lay between the germline ends. The CDR3 spans 14 residues. As DNA, the CDR3 is TGCGCCAGCAGCCAATGGACAGACTCCTACGAGCAGTACTTC. This sequence encodes CASSQWTDSYEQYF.

The chain has TRBV25-1 and TRBJ2-3; D unresolved. The germline V and J ends were trimmed by 2 bases and 6 bases, with 15 bases remaining between them. CDR1 MGHDK and CDR2 SYGVNS come from the germline V gene. The CDR3 consists of 15 residues. CDR3 residues: CASSERGGPFDTQYF. The CDR3 nucleotides read TGTGCCAGCAGTGAAAGAGGCGGCCCGTTCGATACGCAGTATTTT. The full variable domain, in which reference TRBV25-1 and TRBJ2-3 provide the parts outside the CDR3, is EADIYQTPRYLVIGTGKKITLECSQTMGHDKMYWYQQDPGMELHLIHYSYGVNSTEKGDLSSESTVSRIRTEHFPLTLESARPSHTSQYLCASSERGGPFDTQYFGPGTRLTVL.

The sample holds one count of this clone. V usage is TRBV4-1 and J usage is TRBJ2-6, with 8 bases aligning to TRBD1. Unmatched junction bases numbered 4, after V lost 3 bases and J lost 0 bases. Germline V gives CDR1 MGHRA, CDR2 YSYEKL. The CDR3 is made up of 17 amino acids. CDR3 bases: TGCGCCAGCAGCCACGCACAGGGGGGCTCTGGGGCCAACGTCCTGACTTTC. It encodes CASSHAQGGSGANVLTF.

The V gene is TRBV6-2 or TRBV6-3, the J gene TRBJ2-2; perhaps TRBD2 as D (5 bases). The V end was cut by 5 bases, the J end by 7 bases, with 11 bases between. This CDR3 contains 13 residues. CDR1 and CDR2 from the germline V gene are MNHEY and SVGEGT. This CDR3 is CASSPRGYGELFF. The CDR3 nucleotides are TGTGCCAGCAGTCCCCGAGGGTACGGGGAGCTGTTTTTT.

This clone showed up just once. This chain joins TRBV6-5 and TRBJ2-6; D is possibly TRBD1 (6 bases). Germline lookup yields CDR1 MNHEY and CDR2 SVGAGI. This CDR3 comprises 16 residues. V dropped 2 bases and J dropped 4 bases, with 12 bases sitting between them. CDR3 in amino acids: CASSYETGSGANVLTF. CDR3 DNA: TGTGCCAGCAGTTACGAAACAGGGTCGGGGGCCAACGTCCTGACTTTC.

V and J are TRBV10-3 and TRBJ2-6; D is unclear. The V gene lost 0 bases and the J gene lost 0 bases, with 9 bases spanning the gap. The germline V gene encodes CDR1 ENHRY and CDR2 SYGVKD. The CDR3 consists of 17 residues. The CDR3 here is CAISESRDFSGANVLTF. The CDR3 nucleotides read TGTGCCATCAGTGAGTCGAGAGATTTCTCTGGGGCCAACGTCCTGACTTTC.

The chain links TRBV7-2 to TRBJ1-1; a possible D gene is TRBD1 (5 bases). The CDR3 covers 13 residues. V was cut by 3 bases and J by 4 bases, with 9 bases left in between. The germline gives CDR1 SGHTA, CDR2 FQGNSA. CDR3 in amino acids: CASSFRRGTEAFF. The CDR3 nucleotides are TGTGCCAGCAGCTTTAGGAGGGGCACTGAAGCTTTCTTT.

The chain has TRBV9 and TRBJ2-3; TRBD2 matches at 11 bases. J was trimmed by 0 bases and V by 3 bases; bases with no gene match: 3. There are 16 residues in the CDR3. The germline CDR1 and CDR2 sequences are SGDLS and YYNGEE. The CDR3 loop is CASSAGLAASTDTQYF. Here the CDR3 DNA reads TGTGCCAGCAGCGCGGGACTAGCGGCCAGCACAGATACGCAGTATTTT.

V usage is TRBV2 and J usage is TRBJ1-2; 9 bases line up with TRBD1. Germline-derived CDR1 and CDR2 are SNHLY and FYNNEI. The CDR3 is 14 amino acids. Unmatched junction bases numbered 5, after V lost 5 bases and J lost 4 bases. Here the CDR3 DNA reads TGTGCCAGCAGTCGGGACAGGGATAGCTATGGCTACACCTTC. It encodes CASSRDRDSYGYTF.

This sequence joins TRBV19 and TRBJ2-7; D might be TRBD2 (6 bases). The CDR3 loop spans 13 amino acids. The V gene's germline CDR1 is LNHDA and CDR2 SQIVND (reference sequence). V lost 5 bases and J lost 1, with 9 bases in between. CDR3 in amino acids: CASSVGLSYEQYF. The CDR3 DNA reads as TGTGCCAGTAGTGTGGGACTTTCCTACGAGCAGTACTTC. Filled out from reference TRBV19 and TRBJ2-7, the complete variable domain reads DGGITQSPKYLFRKEGQNVTLSCEQNLNHDAMYWYRQDPGQGLRLIYYSQIVNDFQKGDIAEGYSVSREKKESFPLTVTSAQKNPTAFYLCASSVGLSYEQYFGPGTRLTVT.

The chain employs TRBV9 and TRBJ2-7; TRBD2 matches 10 bases. Germline V CDR1 and CDR2: SGDLS, YYNGEE. The V and J ends lost 0 bases and 3 bases, in that order; junction bases with no gene match: 3. CDR3 size: 15 residues. The CDR3 nucleotides read TGTGCCAGCAGCGTAGGCGAGCGGGAGGGCTACGAGCAGTACTTC. Translating gives CASSVGEREGYEQYF.

This chain joins TRBV11-2 and TRBJ2-7; 9 bases are shared with TRBD1. V shed 7 bases, J shed 4 bases, and the junction held 8 bases outside the gene matches. The CDR3 sequence is 14 residues long. The germline V gene encodes CDR1 SGHAT and CDR2 FQNNGV. CDR3 in DNA: TGTGCCAGCATCCCGGACAGGGGCCGATACGAGCAGTACTTC. Translation gives CASIPDRGRYEQYF.